Listed below are T cell receptor beta chains from one sample, sequenced in a study of Ad26.COV2.S vaccination and SARS-CoV-2 variants. Assay: immunoSEQ multiplex PCR; the TCRdb copy retains only in-frame clones and omits some. Among over 400,000 clones, roughly 88% were seen once, and the ten largest hold around 4.5%. This specimen was peripheral blood, taken in a trial of Ad26.COV2.S vaccine versus placebo. The receptors here all came from a person between 18 and 60 years old who received the Ad26.COV2.S COVID-19 vaccine or a placebo. Each CDR3 is given with its conserved first and last residue. A D gene is named only where the DNA matches it firmly. Where a row states a size, it is once, few, many or the class of an expanded clone; other rows omit it.

D gene,J gene,clone size,V gene,CDR3 protein,CDR3 DNA
TRBD1,TRBJ2-7,-,TRBV11-1,CASSSYRDRDTYEQYF,TGTGCCAGCAGCTCGTACCGGGACAGGGATACCTACGAGCAGTACTTC
TRBD2,TRBJ2-2,-,TRBV9,CASSGGLAITGELFF,TGTGCCAGCAGCGGGGGACTAGCGATCACCGGGGAGCTGTTTTTT
-,TRBJ2-2,-,TRBV2,CASLGPTGELFF,TGTGCCAGCCTGGGGCCCACCGGGGAGCTGTTTTTT
-,TRBJ1-2,-,TRBV18,CASSPGAERYTF,TGTGCCAGCTCACCAGGGGCTGAACGCTACACCTTC
-,TRBJ2-2,-,TRBV7-9,CASSFLRTGRDTGELFF,TGTGCCAGCAGCTTTTTGAGGACGGGGAGAGACACCGGGGAGCTGTTTTTT
TRBD1,TRBJ2-7,-,TRBV27,CASSNPLGTGRVEQYF,TGTGCCAGCAGTAACCCTTTGGGGACAGGACGGGTCGAGCAGTACTTC
-,TRBJ1-4,-,TRBV7-8,CASSSSGTGGEKLFF,TGTGCCAGCAGCTCCTCCGGGACCGGAGGCGAAAAACTGTTTTTT
-,TRBJ2-3,once,TRBV27,CASSFAGDTTTDTQYF,TGTGCCAGCAGTTTTGCAGGGGACACGACGACAGATACGCAGTATTTT
TRBD2,TRBJ2-5,few,TRBV7-3,CASSSGGQETQYF,TGTGCCAGCAGCTCGGGAGGGCAAGAGACCCAGTACTTC
-,TRBJ1-5,few,TRBV7-9,CASSIADQPQHF,TGTGCCAGCAGCATAGCTGATCAGCCCCAGCATTTT
-,TRBJ2-3,-,TRBV28,CASSLTSGTDTQYF,TGTGCCAGCAGTTTAACCAGCGGCACAGATACGCAGTATTTT
-,TRBJ1-2,-,TRBV5-1,CASSEGLGGYTF,TGCGCCAGCAGCGAGGGGCTGGGTGGCTACACCTTC
TRBD1,TRBJ2-5,-,TRBV5-1,CASSLGQGGKTQYF,TGCGCCAGCAGCTTGGGACAGGGGGGTAAGACCCAGTACTTC
TRBD2,TRBJ2-1,-,TRBV27,CASSFRGSSYNEQFF,TGTGCCAGCAGTTTCCGCGGGAGCTCCTACAATGAGCAGTTCTTC
TRBD1,TRBJ2-2,-,TRBV28,CASSLFGQGWKANTGELFF,TGTGCCAGCAGTTTATTCGGACAGGGGTGGAAAGCCAACACCGGGGAGCTGTTTTTT
-,TRBJ2-7,few,TRBV20-1,CSATEAYEQYF,TGCAGTGCTACCGAAGCCTACGAGCAGTACTTC